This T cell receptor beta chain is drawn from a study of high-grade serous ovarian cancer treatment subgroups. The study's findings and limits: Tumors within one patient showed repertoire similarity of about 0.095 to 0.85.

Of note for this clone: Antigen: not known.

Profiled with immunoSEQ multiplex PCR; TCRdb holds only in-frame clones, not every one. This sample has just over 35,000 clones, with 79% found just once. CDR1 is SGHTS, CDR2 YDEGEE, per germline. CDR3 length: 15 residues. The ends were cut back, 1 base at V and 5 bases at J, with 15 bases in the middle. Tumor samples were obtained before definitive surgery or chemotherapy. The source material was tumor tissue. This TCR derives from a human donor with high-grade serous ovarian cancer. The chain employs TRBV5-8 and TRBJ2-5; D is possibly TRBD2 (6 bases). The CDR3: CASSLRGMGRETQYF. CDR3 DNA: TGTGCCAGCAGCTTGCGGGGGATGGGGCGGGAGACCCAGTACTTC. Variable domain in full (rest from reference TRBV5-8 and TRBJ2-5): EAGVTQSPTHLIKTRGQQATLRCSPISGHTSVYWYQQALGLGLQFLLWYDEGEERNRGNFPPRFSGRQFPNYSSELNVNALELEDSALYLCASSLRGMGRETQYFGPGTRLLVL.